This TCR beta chain was profiled in a study of T cells after yellow fever vaccination (dated by TCRdb to between 2017 and 2020). About the investigation overall: Libraries from fractions with low cell numbers were prepared with the SMART-Seq v4 Ultra Low Input RNA kit. To follow T-cell clones before and after both primary and booster YFV17D yellow fever vaccination, bulk TCR alpha and beta repertoires underwent longitudinal sequencing. Two healthy male donors, one aged 18 to 30 and one aged 30 to 40 years, made up the cohort. Blood was collected at multiple timepoints before and after primary and secondary immunization, and bulk PBMC replicates and cell subsets were isolated.

TCR cDNA was synthesized by 5'RACE template switching, through which a universal primer site and unique molecular identifiers were introduced. Priming for cDNA synthesis came from both the TCR alpha and TCR beta constant segments. Library amplification involved two PCR steps, and the second step added sample barcodes and sequencing adapters. Sequencing of libraries was performed on Illumina HiSeq 2500 (2x100 bp) or NovaSeq (2x150 bp). The authors' pipeline ran thus. Reads were demultiplexed and collapsed into UMI consensus sequences with MIGEC, and V(D)J alignment was performed with MiXCR. Clonotypes responding to the vaccine were identified with edgeR on replicate PBMC samples, with the criteria of FDR below 0.01 and a log2 fold change above 5 up to day 15. CD4 or CD8 identity was assigned to each bulk clonotype according to whether the clonotype was present at higher abundance in the sequenced CD4 repertoire or the sequenced CD8 repertoire. The public reads were quality trimmed at Q25 with fastp and then assembled into clones with MiXCR by TCRdb, keeping productive beta chains. Identical CDR3 protein sequences are pooled into one entry, listed with their most common genes and DNA. The V and J calls and clone size come from TCRdb's table, not from the authors' own analysis. Counted in this sample were about 630,000 distinct CDR3 sequences; roughly an eighth of them appeared once. The ten top clones hold more than 12% of the sample.

This clonotype was seen a handful of times. Its antigen is currently not known. Within one base of it there is no much larger clone, and no base qualities were kept. Per the publication, the treatment or condition label means: live attenuated yellow fever vaccine strain. Two biological replicates of bulk PBMCs were collected at each blood-draw timepoint. A standard Ficoll-Paque protocol was used to isolate PBMCs from peripheral blood. TriZol was used to extract RNA from bulk PBMCs, CD4 and CD8 fractions, and dextramer-positive and dextramer-negative fractions. Trimming takes 7 bases from V and 6 bases from J, and the germline ends sit 7 bases apart. Measured from the cysteine to the phenylalanine, the CDR3 is 9 residues long. The CDR3 DNA has 27 bases and is translated from base 1. CDR1 and CDR2, looked up from the germline V gene (reference sequence), are DFQATT and SNEGSKA. Findings and caveats that apply to the study as a whole: The study included only two donors, which limits how far the findings can be generalized. After the booster, most of the clones that had expanded following primary vaccination were detected again (just under 97% of CD4 and roughly 90% of CD8), which suggests that memory was broadly maintained. A small fraction of clonotypes appeared in both the CD4 and CD8 compartments, likely as a result of convergent recombination. Because abundant contaminating clonotypes from the bulk population could be contained in FACS-sorted repertoires, computational filtering was required. The secondary T-cell response was found to be weaker but faster than the primary response, with a peak reached on day 5 rather than on day 15.

In this chain, TRBV20-1 is recombined with TRBJ2-7, with the D gene uncertain. This sequence originates from a man aged 25 to 45 who received the YFV17D yellow fever vaccine. The source material was PBMCs, sampled on the day of the yellow fever booster vaccination. The CDR3 reads CSVGAEQYF. The DNA reads TGCAGTGTAGGTGCCGAGCAGTACTTC.